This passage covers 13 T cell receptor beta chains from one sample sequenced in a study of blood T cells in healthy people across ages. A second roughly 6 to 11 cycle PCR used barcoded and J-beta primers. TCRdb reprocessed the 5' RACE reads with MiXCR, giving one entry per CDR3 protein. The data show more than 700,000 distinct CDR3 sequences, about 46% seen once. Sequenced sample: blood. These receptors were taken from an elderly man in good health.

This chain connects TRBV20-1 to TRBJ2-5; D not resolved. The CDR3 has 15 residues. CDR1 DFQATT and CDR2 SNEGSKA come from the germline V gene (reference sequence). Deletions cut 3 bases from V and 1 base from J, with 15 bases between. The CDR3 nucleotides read TGCAGTGCTAGTCCGCGGCGGCCAATCCAAGAGACCCAGTACTTC. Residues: CSASPRRPIQETQYF.

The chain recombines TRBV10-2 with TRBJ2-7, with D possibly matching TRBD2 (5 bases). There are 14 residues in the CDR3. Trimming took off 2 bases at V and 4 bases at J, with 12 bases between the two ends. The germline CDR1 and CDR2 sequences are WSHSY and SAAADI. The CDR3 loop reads CASSESSGVYEQYF. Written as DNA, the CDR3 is TGCGCCAGCAGTGAGAGCAGCGGAGTTTACGAGCAGTACTTC.

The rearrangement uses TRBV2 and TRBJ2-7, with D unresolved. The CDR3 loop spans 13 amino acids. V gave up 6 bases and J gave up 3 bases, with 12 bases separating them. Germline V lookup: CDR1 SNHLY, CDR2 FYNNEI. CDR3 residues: CASRRGRDYEQYF. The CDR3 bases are TGTGCCAGCAGACGCGGACGAGACTACGAGCAGTACTTC.

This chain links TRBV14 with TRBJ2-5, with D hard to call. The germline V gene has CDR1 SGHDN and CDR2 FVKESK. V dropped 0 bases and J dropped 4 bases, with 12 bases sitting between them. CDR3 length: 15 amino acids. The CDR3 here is CASSQDDFGGETQYF. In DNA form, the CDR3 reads TGTGCCAGCAGCCAAGATGACTTCGGTGGAGAGACCCAGTACTTC.

The CDR3 loop is CSAHRGLAYNEQFF. CDR3 in DNA: TGCAGTGCTCACAGGGGGCTCGCGTACAATGAGCAGTTCTTC. The chain joins TRBV20-1 to TRBJ2-1, with 9 bases lining up with TRBD1. The V gene end was trimmed by 5 bases and the J gene end by 4 bases; junction bases not matched to a gene: 6. The CDR3 runs to 14 residues. Germline loops: CDR1 DFQATT, CDR2 SNEGSKA (reference sequence).

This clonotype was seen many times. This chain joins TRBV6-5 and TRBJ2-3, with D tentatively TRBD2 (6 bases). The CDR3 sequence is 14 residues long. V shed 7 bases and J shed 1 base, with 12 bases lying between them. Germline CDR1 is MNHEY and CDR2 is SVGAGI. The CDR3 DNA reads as TGTGCCAGCAAAGGTTGGGGGGGCACAGATACGCAGTATTTT. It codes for CASKGWGGTDTQYF.

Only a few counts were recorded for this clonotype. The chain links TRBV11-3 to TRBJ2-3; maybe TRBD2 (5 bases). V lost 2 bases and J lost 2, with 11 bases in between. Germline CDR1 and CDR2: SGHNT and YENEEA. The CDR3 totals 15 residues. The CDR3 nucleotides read TGTGCCAGCAGCTTAAGTGGACTCAACACAGATACGCAGTATTTT. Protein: CASSLSGLNTDTQYF.

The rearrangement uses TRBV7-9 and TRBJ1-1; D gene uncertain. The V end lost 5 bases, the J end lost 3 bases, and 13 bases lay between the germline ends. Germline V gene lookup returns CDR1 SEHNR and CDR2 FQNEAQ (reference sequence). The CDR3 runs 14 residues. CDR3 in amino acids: CASSPWRLYTEAFF. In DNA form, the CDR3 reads TGTGCCAGCAGCCCGTGGAGACTGTACACTGAAGCTTTCTTT.

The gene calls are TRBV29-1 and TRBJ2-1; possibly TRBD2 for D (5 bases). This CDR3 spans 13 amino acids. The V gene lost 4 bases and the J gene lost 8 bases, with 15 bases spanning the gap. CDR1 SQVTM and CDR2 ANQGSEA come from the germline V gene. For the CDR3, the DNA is TGCAGCGTTGCAAGGAGGAACGTCGATGAGCAGTTCTTC. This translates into CSVARRNVDEQFF.

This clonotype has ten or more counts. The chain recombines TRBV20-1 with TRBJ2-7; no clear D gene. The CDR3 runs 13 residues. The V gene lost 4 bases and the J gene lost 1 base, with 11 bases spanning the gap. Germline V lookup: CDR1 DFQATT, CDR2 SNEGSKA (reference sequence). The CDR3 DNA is TGCAGTGCTATTGGGCCTGGGTCCTACGAGCAGTACTTC. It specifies CSAIGPGSYEQYF.

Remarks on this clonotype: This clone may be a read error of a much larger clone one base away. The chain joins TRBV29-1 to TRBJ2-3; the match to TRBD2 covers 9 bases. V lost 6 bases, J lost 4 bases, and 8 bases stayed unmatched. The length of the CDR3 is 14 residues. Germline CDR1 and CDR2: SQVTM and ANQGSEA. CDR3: CSVWGLAGSDTQYF. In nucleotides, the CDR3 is TGCAGCGTCTGGGGACTAGCAGGGTCAGATACGCAGTATTTT.

This CDR3 is CSGGASPLYEQYF. The DNA for the CDR3 is TGCAGCGGAGGGGCCAGTCCCCTCTACGAGCAGTACTTC. The V call is TRBV29-1, the J call TRBJ2-7; D possibly matches TRBD1 or TRBD2 (5 bases each). V was clipped by 7 bases and J by 3 bases, with 16 bases between them. This CDR3 contains 13 residues. Germline-derived CDR1 and CDR2 are SQVTM and ANQGSEA.

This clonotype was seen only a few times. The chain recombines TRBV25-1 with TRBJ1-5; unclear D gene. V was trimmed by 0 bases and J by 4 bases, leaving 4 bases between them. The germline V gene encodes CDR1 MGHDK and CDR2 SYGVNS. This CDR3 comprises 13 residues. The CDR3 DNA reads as TGTGCCAGCAGTGAATATAGTAATCAGCCCCAGCATTTT. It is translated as CASSEYSNQPQHF.